What follows is one T cell receptor (beta chain) and its context. This sample is drawn from a study of blood T cell repertoires in COVID-19. Study overall: Samples of COVID-19 (acute and convalescent) were obtained from the United States, Italy and Spain.

Germline V lookup: CDR1 LGHNA, CDR2 YNFKEQ. This CDR3 spans 17 amino acids. The V gene lost 0 bases and the J gene lost 0 bases, with 14 bases spanning the gap. Method: immunoSEQ multiplex PCR; TCRdb's copy keeps in-frame clones and lacks some. The sample includes some 260,000 clones, roughly 90% of them seen just once. What was sequenced was peripheral blood. The origin of this receptor is a woman between 35 and 50 years old who had recovered from COVID-19. This sequence joins TRBV4-2 and TRBJ1-2, with D unclear. The CDR3, as DNA: TGTGCCAGCAGCCAAGATCTAGGACTTTCGGCTAACTATGGCTACACCTTC. Amino acid sequence: CASSQDLGLSANYGYTF.